This T cell receptor (beta chain) is from a study of shared clonotypes between healthy human individuals. For the study at large: There were three CD4 naive, three CD4 memory, two CD8 naive and one CD8 memory plates per donor.

Selected positively for CCR7 and CD45RO-negative, naive CD8 cells excluded terminally differentiated effector memory CD45RA+ cells. To note about this clone: Its specificity is not known.

Findings and caveats of the study: Relative to clonotypes present in all four donors, those not shared had lower generation probabilities.

V lost 1 base and J lost 4, with 10 bases in between. The CDR3 is 14 amino acids. The germline V gene encodes CDR1 MGHRA and CDR2 YSYEKL. Researchers divided each subset's genomic DNA evenly across several immunoSEQ plates. Repertoires were generated with immunoSEQ multiplex PCR, while TCRdb's copy carries only in-frame clones and drops some. This sample yields about 2 million clones, of which 85% to 95% are seen a single time; around 1.1% belongs to the top ten. Material for sequencing was naive CD8+ T cells sorted from blood. The chain recombines TRBV4-1 with TRBJ1-1; D is possibly TRBD1 (6 bases). The receptor comes from a man between 18 and 35 years old in good health. CDR3 bases: TGCGCCAGCAGCCAAGTTCAGGGGCCCACTGAAGCTTTCTTT. Its protein is CASSQVQGPTEAFF.